This T cell receptor (beta chain) originates from a study of beta chain features in type 1 diabetes (dated by TCRdb to the late 2010s). For the wider study: No differences in mean age, gender distribution, total cell number or subset yield were found between patients and healthy donors. A total of 85 million to 140 million sorted cells were examined across all samples, and the number of cells per subset was strongly correlated with RNA yield. In the study, recently diagnosed type 1 diabetes patients and matched healthy donors were compared on the TCRB repertoires of their sorted circulating CD4+ T cell subsets. Naive and central memory subsets were obtained from all 30 or so donors, but regulatory and stem cell-like memory subsets were isolated from only 8 patients and roughly eight healthy donors.

Each donor gave one peripheral blood draw, averaging about 100 mL, which was collected into heparinised tubes. A BD FACSAria II and a panel including CD45RO, CCR7, CD25, CD127, CD95 and CD27 were used to sort naive, central memory, regulatory and stem cell-like memory CD4+ T cells. Every sorted population had a purity above 95%. Right away, PBMCs were isolated by Lymphoprep density gradient centrifugation and were stained directly, with no culture step. So that batch effects would be minimized, each experiment stained and sorted samples in pairs, pairing one healthy donor with one patient. Looking up the germline V gene yields CDR1 SGDLS and CDR2 YYNGEE. V is trimmed back by 3 bases and J by 1 base, and the junction contains 6 bases that no gene match accounts for. From cysteine to phenylalanine, the CDR3 is 16 amino acids long. The CDR3 DNA has 48 bases and is translated from base 1. This clone was picked up a small number of times. Its antigen is still unknown. No much larger clonotype is one base removed from it; base qualities were not supplied.

The entire isolated RNA was reverse transcribed using the High Capacity cDNA Reverse Transcription Kit, and thus expressed TCRB transcripts were sequenced. Deep immunoSEQ sequencing was applied to naive, central memory and regulatory T cell samples, giving an average of roughly 3.3 million total reads per sample. Sorted cells were lysed in RLT buffer and RNA was extracted with DNase-treated RNeasy Micro or Mini kits, depending on cell number. Each cell subset was processed on its own to prevent cross-contamination, while patient and healthy donor samples were processed together. TCRB sequences were amplified from cDNA with the immunoSEQ multiplex PCR, producing 87-bp fragments spanning the CDR3 region. Amplicons were sequenced on the Illumina HiSeq platform. Concerning the study's data processing: PCR bias was computationally corrected using synthetic template baselines, reads within Hamming distance 2 were collapsed, and singletons that could not be merged were discarded. Reads were aligned to IMGT to assign V, D and J genes, CDR3 length, and insertions or deletions at six rearrangement sites. Within each subset, clonotype counts were normalized to the number of sorted cells before true diversity and Gini coefficients were calculated with the tcR R package. The overlap coefficient, calculated on TCRB nucleotide sequences, was used to measure repertoire sharing. Out-of-frame TCRB sequences from naive cells were analyzed as a proxy for the pre-selection repertoire. TCRdb mirrors the immuneACCESS table, restricted to in-frame sequences. Some clones are absent from its copies; in checked studies, under half trace to an unresolved V gene, and the reason for the others is unknown. For V, J and clone size, that table is used; D and trimming come from the DNA. Here the sample has a few hundred thousand clones; 11% to 15% occur a single time. Approximately 0.018% of the sample is taken by the ten largest.

On the study overall, not on this receptor specifically: Naive, central memory and regulatory TCRB repertoires appeared to be more alike among patients than among healthy donors. At VDJ recombination sites, type 1 diabetes patients had fewer insertions and more deleted nucleotides, which implies abnormalities in thymic rearrangement. Type 1 diabetes patients showed a moderate but significant shortening of TCRB CDR3 length in all four CD4+ subsets. Sequencing cDNA rather than genomic DNA could over-represent highly expressing activated cells, although activation and CD3 levels did not differ between groups. HLA sub-analyses involved small numbers of individuals, so any influence of HLA type on TCRB rearrangement remained unresolved. PCR might favor shorter templates, but patient and control samples were amplified and corrected together, so any skew would affect both groups equally.

The V gene is TRBV9 and the J gene is TRBJ2-2, and TRBD1 matches 7 of the central bases. Sequencing input: naive CD4+ T cells from blood. The cell subset or site tag for this specimen amounts to: true naive CD4+ T cells. The TCR sequence derives from a man aged 25-45 years with type 1 diabetes. The sequenced DNA is TGTGCCAGCAGCGCCCGGGGACAGAGGAACACCGGGGAGCTGTTTTTT. Its translation reads: CASSARGQRNTGELFF.